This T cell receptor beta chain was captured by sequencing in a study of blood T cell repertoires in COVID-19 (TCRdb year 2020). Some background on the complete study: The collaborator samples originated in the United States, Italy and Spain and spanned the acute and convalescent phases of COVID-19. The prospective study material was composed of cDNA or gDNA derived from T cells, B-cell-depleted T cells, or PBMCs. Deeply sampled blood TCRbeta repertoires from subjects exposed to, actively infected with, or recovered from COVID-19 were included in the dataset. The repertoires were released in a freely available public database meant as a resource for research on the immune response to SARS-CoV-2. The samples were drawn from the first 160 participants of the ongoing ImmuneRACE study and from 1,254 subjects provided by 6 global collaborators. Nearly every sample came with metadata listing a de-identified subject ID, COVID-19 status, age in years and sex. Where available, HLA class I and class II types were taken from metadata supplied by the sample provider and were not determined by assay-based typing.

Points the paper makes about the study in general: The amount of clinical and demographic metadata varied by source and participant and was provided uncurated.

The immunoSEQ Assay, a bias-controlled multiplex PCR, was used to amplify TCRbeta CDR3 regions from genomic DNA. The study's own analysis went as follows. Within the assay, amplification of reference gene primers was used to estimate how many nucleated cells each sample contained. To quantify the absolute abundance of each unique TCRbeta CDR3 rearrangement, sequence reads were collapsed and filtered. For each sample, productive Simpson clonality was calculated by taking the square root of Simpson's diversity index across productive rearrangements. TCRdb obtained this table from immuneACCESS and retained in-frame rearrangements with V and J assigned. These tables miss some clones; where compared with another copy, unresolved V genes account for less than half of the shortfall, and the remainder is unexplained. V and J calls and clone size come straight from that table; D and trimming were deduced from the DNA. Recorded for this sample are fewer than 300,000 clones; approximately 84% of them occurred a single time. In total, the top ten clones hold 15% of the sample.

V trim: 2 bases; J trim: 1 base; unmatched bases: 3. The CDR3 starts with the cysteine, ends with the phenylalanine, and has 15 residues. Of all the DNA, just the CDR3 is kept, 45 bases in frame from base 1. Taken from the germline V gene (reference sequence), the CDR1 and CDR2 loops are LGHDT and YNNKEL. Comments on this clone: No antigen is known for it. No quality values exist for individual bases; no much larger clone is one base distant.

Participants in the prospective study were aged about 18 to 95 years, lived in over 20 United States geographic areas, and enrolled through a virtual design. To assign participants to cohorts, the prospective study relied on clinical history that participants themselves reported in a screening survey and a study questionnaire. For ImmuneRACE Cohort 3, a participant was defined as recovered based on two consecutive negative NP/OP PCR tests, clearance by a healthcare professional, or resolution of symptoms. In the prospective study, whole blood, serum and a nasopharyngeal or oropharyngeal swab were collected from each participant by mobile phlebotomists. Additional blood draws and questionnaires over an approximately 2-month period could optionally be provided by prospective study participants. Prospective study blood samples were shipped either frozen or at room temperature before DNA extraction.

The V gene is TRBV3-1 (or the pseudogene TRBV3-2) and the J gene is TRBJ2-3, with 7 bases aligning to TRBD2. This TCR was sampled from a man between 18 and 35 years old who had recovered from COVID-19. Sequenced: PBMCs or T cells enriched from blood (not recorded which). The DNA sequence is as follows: TGTGCCAGCAGCCAATTCACTAGCGGCACAGATACGCAGTATTTT. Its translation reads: CASSQFTSGTDTQYF.